This record covers a single TCR beta chain. Its cognate antigen has yet to be identified. It has no much larger one-base neighbor in the sample; base qualities were not kept. This entry comes from a study of T cell responses to AZD1222 COVID-19 vaccine (dated by TCRdb to the early 2020s). General notes on the study: TCR sequencing was performed for 233 trial participants, of whom about 200 were given two doses of AZD1222 and roughly 25 were given two doses of MenACWY control vaccine. Trial participants were enrolled into age subgroups of 18-55, 56-69 and 70-plus years, which contained 148, 28 and 57 TCR-sequenced participants, respectively.

Sample time point, as interpreted from the label and publication: baseline before first vaccination. The treatment or condition label corresponds to: meningococcal conjugate vaccine given as trial control. Vaccinee samples were obtained from the UK trials COV001 and COV002, which included a single-blind randomized controlled phase 2/3 trial of AZD1222 (ChAdOx1 nCoV-19) in healthy adults. For TCRbeta chain sequencing, PBMC samples were collected from trial participants at day 0 and at day 28 after the second dose. The research as a whole found: Because no day 14 peak-response samples were available, repertoires were characterized only after the peak T cell response. Nearly half of unique spike-specific TCRs reportedly recognized epitopes outside regions mutated in the B.1.351 and B.1.1.7 variants. Only a handful of AZD1222 recipients were SARS-CoV-2 seropositive at baseline, limiting conclusions about previously exposed vaccinees. Vaccine-associated CD4 TCRs spanned the whole spike protein, with dominant responses in regions 160-218 and 743-854. Participants were mostly white British, with more females than males. The authors suggested clonal diversity may have been underestimated. In the small 56-69-year group, the increase in depth fell short of significance, most likely because of low power. A significant rise in spike-specific TCR breadth and depth was observed after two AZD1222 doses relative to day 0 and relative to MenACWY recipients.

Trimming costs V 2 bases and J 1 base, and their ends lie 5 bases apart. The CDR3 starts with the cysteine, ends with the phenylalanine, and has 13 residues. The CDR3 DNA has 39 bases and is translated from base 1. The germline V gene provides CDR1 SGHAT and CDR2 FQNNGV. The CDR3 regions of human TCRbeta chains were analyzed by immunosequencing. The paper's processing steps were these. TCRs in the repertoires were matched against a reference library of SARS-CoV-2-specific TCRs that had been generated with the MIRA antigen-specificity platform. Breadth meant the fraction of unique TCRs that were SARS-CoV-2-associated, whereas depth meant the fraction of total T cells that were SARS-CoV-2-associated. Using the MIRA data, each spike-specific TCR was mapped to the spike region that the TCR reacts to and placed in a CD4 or CD8 class. Log10-transformed breadth and depth values were compared by one-way ANOVA with Sidak's multiple comparisons tests. In TCRdb, the immuneACCESS table is reduced to in-frame sequences with V and J assigned. These tables do not hold every clone; where another copy was compared, an unresolved V gene accounts for under half, and the others remain unexplained. V, J and clone size were drawn from that table, and D and trimming were deduced from the DNA. Within this sample are about 93,000 clones, with about nine tenths of them counted one time only. Approximately 3% of the sample comes from the top ten.

The clonotype was recovered from an adult in good health. Sequences were derived from peripheral blood, sampled on day 0 of MenACWY control vaccination. Recombination linked TRBV11-2 to TRBJ1-1; the D gene cannot be resolved reliably. The DNA sequence is as follows: TGTGCCAGCAGCTTATCCGGGAACACTGAAGCTTTCTTT. Its protein product is CASSLSGNTEAFF.